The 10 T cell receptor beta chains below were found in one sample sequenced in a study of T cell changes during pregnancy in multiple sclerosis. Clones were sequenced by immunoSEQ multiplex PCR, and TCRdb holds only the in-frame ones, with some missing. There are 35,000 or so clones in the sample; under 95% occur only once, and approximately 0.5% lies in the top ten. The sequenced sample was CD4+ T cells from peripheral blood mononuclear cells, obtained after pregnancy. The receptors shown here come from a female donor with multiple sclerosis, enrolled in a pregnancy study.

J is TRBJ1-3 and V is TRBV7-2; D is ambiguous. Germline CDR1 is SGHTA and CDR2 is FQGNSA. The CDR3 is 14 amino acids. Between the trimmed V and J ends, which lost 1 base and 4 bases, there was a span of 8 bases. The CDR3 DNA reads TGTGCCAGCAGCTTAGGGCCTCGAGGAAACACCATATATTTT. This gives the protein CASSLGPRGNTIYF.

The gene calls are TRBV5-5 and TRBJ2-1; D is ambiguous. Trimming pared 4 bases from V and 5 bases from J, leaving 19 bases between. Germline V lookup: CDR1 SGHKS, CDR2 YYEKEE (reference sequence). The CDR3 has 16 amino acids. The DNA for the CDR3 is TGTGCCAGCAGCCTGGGCCCCACGAGATCAAACAATGAGCAGTTCTTC. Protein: CASSLGPTRSNNEQFF.

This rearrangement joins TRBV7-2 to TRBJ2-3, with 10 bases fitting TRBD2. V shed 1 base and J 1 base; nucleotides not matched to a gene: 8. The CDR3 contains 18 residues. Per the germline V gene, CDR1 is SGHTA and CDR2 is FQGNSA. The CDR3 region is CASSLGDTSGVRTDTQYF. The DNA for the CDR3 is TGTGCCAGCAGCTTAGGGGACACTAGCGGGGTACGCACAGATACGCAGTATTTT. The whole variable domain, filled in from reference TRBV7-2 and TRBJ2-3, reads GAGVSQSPSNKVTEKGKDVELRCDPISGHTALYWYRQSLGQGLEFLIYFQGNSAPDKSGLPSDRFSAERTGGSVSTLTIQRTQQEDSAVYLCASSLGDTSGVRTDTQYFGPGTRLTVL.

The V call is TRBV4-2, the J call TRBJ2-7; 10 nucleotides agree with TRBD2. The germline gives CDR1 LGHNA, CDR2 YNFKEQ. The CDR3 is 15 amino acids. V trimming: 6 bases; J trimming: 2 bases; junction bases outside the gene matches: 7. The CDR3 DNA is TGTGCCAGCAGTCTTAGCGGGGGGCTTACCTACGAGCAGTACTTC. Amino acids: CASSLSGGLTYEQYF.

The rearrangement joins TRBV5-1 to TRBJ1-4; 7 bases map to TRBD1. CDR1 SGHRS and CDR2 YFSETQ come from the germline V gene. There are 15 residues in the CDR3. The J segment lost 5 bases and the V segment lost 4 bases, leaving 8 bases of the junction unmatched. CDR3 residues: CASSPTTGRNEKLFF. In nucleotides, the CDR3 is TGCGCCAGCAGCCCAACGACAGGGAGGAATGAAAAACTGTTTTTT.

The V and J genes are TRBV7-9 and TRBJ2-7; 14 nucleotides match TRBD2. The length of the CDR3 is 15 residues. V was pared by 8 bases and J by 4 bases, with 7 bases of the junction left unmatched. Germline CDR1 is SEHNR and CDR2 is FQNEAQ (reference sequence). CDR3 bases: TGTGCCAGCTCCGGGACTAGCGGGAGTAAATACGAGCAGTACTTC. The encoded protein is CASSGTSGSKYEQYF.

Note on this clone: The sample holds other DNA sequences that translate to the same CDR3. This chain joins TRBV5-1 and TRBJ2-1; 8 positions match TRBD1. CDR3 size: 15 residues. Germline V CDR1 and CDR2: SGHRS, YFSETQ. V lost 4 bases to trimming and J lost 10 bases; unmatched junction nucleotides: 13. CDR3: CASSQRGTGGWEQFF. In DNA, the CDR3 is TGCGCCAGCAGCCAAAGGGGGACAGGAGGTTGGGAGCAGTTCTTC.

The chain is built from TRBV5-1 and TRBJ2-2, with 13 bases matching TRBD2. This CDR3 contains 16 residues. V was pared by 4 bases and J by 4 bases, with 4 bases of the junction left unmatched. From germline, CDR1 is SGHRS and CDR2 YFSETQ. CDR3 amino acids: CASSTSGRAVTGELFF. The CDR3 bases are TGCGCCAGCAGCACTAGCGGGAGGGCCGTCACCGGGGAGCTGTTTTTT.

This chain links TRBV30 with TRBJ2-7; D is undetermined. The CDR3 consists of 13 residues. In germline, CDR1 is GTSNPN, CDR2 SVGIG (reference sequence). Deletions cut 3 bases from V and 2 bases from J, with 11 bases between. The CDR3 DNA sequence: TGTGCCTGGAGCGTCGCGGTAACCTACGAGCAGTACTTC. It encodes CAWSVAVTYEQYF.

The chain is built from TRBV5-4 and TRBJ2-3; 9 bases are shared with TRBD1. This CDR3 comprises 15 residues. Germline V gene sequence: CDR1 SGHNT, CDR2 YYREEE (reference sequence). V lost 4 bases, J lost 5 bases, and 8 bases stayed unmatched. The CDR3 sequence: CASSGGQGRIDTQYF. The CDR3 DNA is TGTGCCAGCAGCGGGGGACAGGGAAGAATAGATACGCAGTATTTT.